These 17 T cell receptor beta chains were sequenced from one sample in a study of blood T cells in healthy people across ages. With a J-beta primer mix and a sample-barcoded 5' primer, a second PCR ran about 6 to 11 cycles. One entry per CDR3 protein results from TCRdb running MiXCR on the 5' RACE reads. This table has about 290,000 distinct CDR3 sequences, roughly a quarter appearing once. Input material: blood. The source of these receptors is a woman in her 70s in good health.

This clonotype was picked up a small number of times. This rearrangement joins TRBV6-2 or TRBV6-3 to TRBJ1-2, with D hard to call. The CDR3 is made up of 12 amino acids. Looked up from germline, CDR1 is MNHEY and CDR2 is SVGEGT. With 2 bases removed from V and 8 bases from J, the gap between germline ends came to 9 bases. The DNA for the CDR3 is TGTGCCAGCAGTTACGAAGGTCGAGGCTACACCTTC. Protein: CASSYEGRGYTF.

At least ten counts were recorded for this clonotype. The chain recombines TRBV7-8 with TRBJ2-5; D is undetermined. With 6 bases removed from V and 2 bases from J, the gap between germline ends came to 10 bases. The length of the CDR3 is 13 residues. Germline assignment: CDR1 SGHVS and CDR2 FQNEAQ. CDR3 amino acids: CASSLRYQETQYF. The CDR3, as DNA: TGTGCCAGCAGTCTTCGGTATCAAGAGACCCAGTACTTC.

The rearrangement links TRBV7-9 to TRBJ2-7; a weak D match, TRBD1 (6 bases). Germline V gene lookup returns CDR1 SEHNR and CDR2 FQNEAQ (reference sequence). V lost 5 bases and J lost 4, with 12 bases in between. This CDR3 is 13 amino acids long. The CDR3 is CASSHRDGYEQYF. The CDR3 DNA reads as TGTGCCAGCAGCCACAGGGACGGGTACGAGCAGTACTTC.

The CDR3 loop is CSVNAGGSTEAFF. Here the CDR3 DNA reads TGCAGCGTAAACGCAGGGGGTAGCACTGAAGCTTTCTTT. The chain couples TRBV29-1 to TRBJ1-1, with 7 bases lining up with TRBD1. With V trimmed by 6 bases and J by 4 bases, 8 bases remained unmatched. This CDR3 has 13 residues. The germline V gene has CDR1 SQVTM and CDR2 ANQGSEA.

This clonotype has ten or more counts. V is TRBV28 and J is TRBJ2-1; 11 bases are a match to TRBD2. The ends lost 6 bases at V and 5 bases at J; junction bases unmatched: 9. This CDR3 has 16 amino acids. The V gene's germline CDR1 is MDHEN and CDR2 SYDVKM. CDR3 amino acids: CASSPTRTSGHNEQFF. CDR3 bases: TGTGCCAGCAGCCCAACAAGGACTAGCGGGCACAATGAGCAGTTCTTC.

CDR3 nucleotides: TGCAGTGCTAGCCCCTACGCCGGGAGGAGCTCCTACAATGAGCAGTTCTTC. As protein: CSASPYAGRSSYNEQFF. V usage is TRBV20-1 and J usage is TRBJ2-1; TRBD2 matches at 7 bases. V lost 3 bases, J lost 0 bases, and 11 bases stayed unmatched. CDR1 is DFQATT, CDR2 SNEGSKA, per germline (reference sequence). The CDR3 loop spans 17 amino acids.

This clonotype was recorded a few times. The chain carries TRBV5-1 and TRBJ1-3, with D tentatively TRBD1 (6 bases). The CDR3 runs to 15 residues. CDR1 and CDR2 from the germline V gene are SGHRS and YFSETQ. V was clipped by 3 bases and J by 4 bases, with 14 bases between them. The CDR3 nucleotides are TGCGCCAGCAGCTCCCAGGGGAATGAAGGAAACACCATATATTTT. This translates into CASSSQGNEGNTIYF.

In this sample, this clonotype turned up a few times. The V call is TRBV4-3, the J call TRBJ2-3; D unresolved. CDR1 is LGHNA and CDR2 is YSLEER in the germline V gene. Trimming shortened V by 0 bases and J by 1 base, and 11 bases separated the two germline ends. This CDR3 is 16 amino acids long. The CDR3 DNA is TGCGCCAGCAGCCAAGAGATTATCGCAGGCACAGATACGCAGTATTTT. The encoded protein is CASSQEIIAGTDTQYF.

In its sample, this clonotype was seen many times. This chain uses TRBV2 with TRBJ2-5; D uncertain. The V gene's germline CDR1 is SNHLY and CDR2 FYNNEI. Trimming removed 3 bases from V and 3 bases from J, with 17 bases in between. This CDR3 is 16 amino acids long. CDR3 sequence (DNA): TGTGCCAGCAGTGACGGGCTGATCGGCGTCAAAGAGACCCAGTACTTC. Its protein product is CASSDGLIGVKETQYF.

The chain is built from TRBV6-2 or TRBV6-3 and TRBJ2-4; tentative D call: TRBD1 (6 bases). The V end lost 5 bases, the J end lost 4 bases, and 12 bases lay between the germline ends. CDR3 size: 14 residues. Germline values: CDR1 MNHEY, CDR2 SVGEGT. Written as DNA, the CDR3 is TGTGCCAGCAGTCCCACAGGACAGAAAAACATTCAGTACTTC. Its translation: CASSPTGQKNIQYF.

This clonotype was picked up many times. The genes are TRBV20-1 and TRBJ2-5, with D perhaps matching TRBD1 (6 bases). With 2 bases removed from V and 2 bases from J, the gap between germline ends came to 15 bases. Germline CDR1 is DFQATT and CDR2 is SNEGSKA (reference sequence). This CDR3 region has 15 residues. CDR3 loop: CSARRATDSQETQYF. CDR3 coding DNA: TGCAGTGCTAGAAGAGCCACGGACAGTCAAGAGACCCAGTACTTC.

This clonotype came up a few times. CDR3 amino acids: CASSESGGYTF. CDR3 DNA sequence: TGTGCCAGCAGCGAGTCTGGGGGCTACACCTTC. This chain connects TRBV6-1 to TRBJ1-2, with no clear D. V shed 6 bases and J shed 8 bases, with 10 bases lying between them. Germline lookup yields CDR1 MNHNS and CDR2 SASEGT. This CDR3 region has 11 residues.

J is TRBJ1-2 and V is TRBV28; TRBD1 agrees at 7 bases. CDR1 is MDHEN, CDR2 SYDVKM, per germline. This CDR3 spans 13 amino acids. The J segment lost 8 bases and the V segment lost 7 bases, leaving 10 bases of the junction unmatched. CDR3 DNA: TGTGCCAGCATCACCGGGACAGTGGGGGGCTACACCTTC. Translation: CASITGTVGGYTF.

The chain carries TRBV4-2 and TRBJ1-1; D uncertain. The V end was cut by 4 bases, the J end by 1 base, with 7 bases between. CDR3 length: 13 residues. Germline CDR1 LGHNA, CDR2 YNFKEQ. CDR3 residues: CASSRDWNTEAFF. The CDR3 DNA follows: TGTGCCAGCAGCCGGGATTGGAACACTGAAGCTTTCTTT.

This clonotype was seen at least ten times. The chain links TRBV5-6 to TRBJ2-5; 9 nucleotides line up with TRBD1. With 2 bases clipped from V and 4 bases from J, the junction kept 9 bases outside the gene matches. Germline CDR1 reads SGHDT; CDR2 reads YYEEEE. The CDR3 length is 16 residues. The CDR3 loop is CASSFFGQGSLETQYF. The DNA of the CDR3 is TGTGCCAGCAGCTTCTTTGGACAGGGGTCTCTAGAGACCCAGTACTTC.

This chain links TRBV6-5 with TRBJ1-4; D gene ambiguous. Trimming shortened V by 8 bases and J by 7 bases, and 8 bases separated the two germline ends. Germline CDR1 reads MNHEY; CDR2 reads SVGAGI. CDR3 length: 11 residues. CDR3 coding DNA: TGTGCCAGCGGTAACAGTGAAAAACTGTTTTTT. Its translation: CASGNSEKLFF.

This clonotype was recorded a few times. The rearrangement uses TRBV6-1 and TRBJ2-2; D might be TRBD1 (6 bases). Germline assignment: CDR1 MNHNS and CDR2 SASEGT. CDR3 length: 13 amino acids. The germline V and J ends were trimmed by 11 bases and 0 bases, with 10 bases remaining between them. The DNA of the CDR3 is TGTGCCGGTTGGACAGCGAACACCGGGGAGCTGTTTTTT. As protein: CAGWTANTGELFF.